This TCR beta chain originates from a study of blood T cell repertoires in COVID-19. Study-wide background: The cDNA or gDNA used as material had been derived from T cells, B-cell-depleted T cells, or PBMCs.

Sequenced by immunoSEQ multiplex PCR; TCRdb stores in-frame clones only, minus some. The sample records about 190,000 clones, 80% to 85% being singletons. Germline CDR1 is MNHNY and CDR2 is SVGAGI (reference sequence). CDR3 size: 12 residues. Trimming removed 4 bases at V and 11 bases at J, with 14 bases between. The origin of this receptor is a woman aged 25 to 45 with acute or convalescent COVID-19. Sample: peripheral blood. This chain connects TRBV6-6 to TRBJ1-2; D gene ambiguous. The DNA for the CDR3 is TGTGCCAGCAGTTCCGGCGGCGCGCGTTACACCTTC. Translated, it gives CASSSGGARYTF.